A single sample is the source of the 5 T cell receptor beta chains below, sequenced in a study of blood T cell repertoires in COVID-19. Only in-frame clones appear in the TCRdb table, and some are missing; sequencing was by immunoSEQ multiplex PCR. The sample holds 210,000 or so clones, 75% to 90% seen once. The sample consisted of peripheral blood. These receptors were collected from a man between 25 and 39 years old with COVID-19, enrolled during active disease.

The chain employs TRBV5-8 and TRBJ2-5; 10 bases align to TRBD2. The trim removed 2 bases at V and 5 bases at J, leaving 9 bases unmatched. The CDR3 length is 16 residues. Germline CDR1 is SGHTS and CDR2 is YDEGEE. The CDR3 is CASSLRAGGPRETQYF. The DNA for the CDR3 is TGTGCCAGCAGCTTACGAGCGGGGGGGCCGAGGGAGACCCAGTACTTC.

V usage is TRBV27 and J usage is TRBJ2-1; 8 nucleotides align to TRBD1. Germline trimming cut 6 bases from V and 4 bases from J; bases unmatched to any gene: 11. This CDR3 has 16 residues. Germline assignment: CDR1 MNHEY and CDR2 SMNVEV (reference sequence). This CDR3 is CASRANHRGAYNEQFF. DNA for the CDR3: TGTGCCAGCAGGGCGAACCACAGGGGGGCATACAATGAGCAGTTCTTC.

V gene TRBV28 combines with J gene TRBJ1-1, with a possible D match to TRBD1 (5 bases). Deletions cut 4 bases from V and 0 bases from J, with 12 bases between. CDR1 and CDR2 from the germline V gene are MDHEN and SYDVKM. The CDR3 is 15 amino acids. CDR3 coding DNA: TGTGCCAGCAGTTCCTGGGGCAGCATGAACACTGAAGCTTTCTTT. Its translation is CASSSWGSMNTEAFF.

The chain couples TRBV28 to TRBJ2-2; D is perhaps TRBD2 (6 bases). The V end was cut by 6 bases, the J end by 3 bases, with 23 bases between. CDR3 length: 18 residues. Germline loops: CDR1 MDHEN, CDR2 SYDVKM. The CDR3 spells CASSPDRGGPGDTGELFF. CDR3 coding DNA: TGTGCCAGCAGCCCCGATCGGGGAGGCCCCGGGGACACCGGGGAGCTGTTTTTT.

The rearrangement links TRBV27 to TRBJ2-1; D not certain. Germline V gene sequence: CDR1 MNHEY, CDR2 SMNVEV (reference sequence). The germline V and J ends were trimmed by 8 bases and 5 bases, with 7 bases remaining between them. The CDR3 spans 11 residues. CDR3 nucleotides: TGTGCCAGCCGTGTTCACAATGAGCAGTTCTTC. This encodes CASRVHNEQFF.